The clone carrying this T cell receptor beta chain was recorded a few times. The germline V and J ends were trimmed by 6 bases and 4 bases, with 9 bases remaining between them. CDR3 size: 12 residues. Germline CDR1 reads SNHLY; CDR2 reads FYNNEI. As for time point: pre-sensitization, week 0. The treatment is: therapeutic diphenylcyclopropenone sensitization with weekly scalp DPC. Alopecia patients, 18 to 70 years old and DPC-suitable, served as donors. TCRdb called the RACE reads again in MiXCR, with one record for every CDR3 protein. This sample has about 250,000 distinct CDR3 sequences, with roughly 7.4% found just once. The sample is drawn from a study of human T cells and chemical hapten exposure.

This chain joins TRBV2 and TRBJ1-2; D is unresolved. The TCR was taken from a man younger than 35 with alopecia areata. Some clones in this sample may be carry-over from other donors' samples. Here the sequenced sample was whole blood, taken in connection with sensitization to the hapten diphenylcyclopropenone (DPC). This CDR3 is CASRDRSYGYTF. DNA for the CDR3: TGTGCCAGCAGGGACCGCTCCTATGGCTACACCTTC.